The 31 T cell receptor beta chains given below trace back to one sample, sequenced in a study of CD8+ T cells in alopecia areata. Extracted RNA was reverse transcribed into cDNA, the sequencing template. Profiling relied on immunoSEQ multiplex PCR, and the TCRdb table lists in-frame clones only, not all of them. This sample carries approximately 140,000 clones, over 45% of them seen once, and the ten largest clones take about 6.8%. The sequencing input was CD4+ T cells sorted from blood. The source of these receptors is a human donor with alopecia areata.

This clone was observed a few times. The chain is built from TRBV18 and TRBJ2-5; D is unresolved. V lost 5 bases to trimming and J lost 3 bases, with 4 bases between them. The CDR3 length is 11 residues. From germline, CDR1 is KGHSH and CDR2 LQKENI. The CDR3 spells CASSGEETQYF. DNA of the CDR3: TGTGCCAGCTCAGGAGAAGAGACCCAGTACTTC.

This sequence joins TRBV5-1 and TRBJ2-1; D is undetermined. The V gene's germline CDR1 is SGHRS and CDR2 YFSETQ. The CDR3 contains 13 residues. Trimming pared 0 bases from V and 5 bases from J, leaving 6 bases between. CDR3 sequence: CASSLASNNEQFF. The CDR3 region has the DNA TGCGCCAGCAGCTTGGCGTCCAACAATGAGCAGTTCTTC.

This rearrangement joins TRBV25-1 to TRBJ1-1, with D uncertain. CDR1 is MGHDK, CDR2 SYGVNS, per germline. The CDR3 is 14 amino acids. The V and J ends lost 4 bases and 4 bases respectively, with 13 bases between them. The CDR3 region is CASSGVGKSTEAFF. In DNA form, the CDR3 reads TGTGCCAGCAGTGGAGTGGGGAAGTCCACTGAAGCTTTCTTT.

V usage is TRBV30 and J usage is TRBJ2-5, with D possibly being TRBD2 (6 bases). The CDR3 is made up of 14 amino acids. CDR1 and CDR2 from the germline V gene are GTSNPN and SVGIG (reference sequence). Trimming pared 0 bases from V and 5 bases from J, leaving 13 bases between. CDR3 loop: CAWSVRRASETQYF. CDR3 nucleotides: TGTGCCTGGAGTGTTAGGAGGGCCTCGGAGACCCAGTACTTC.

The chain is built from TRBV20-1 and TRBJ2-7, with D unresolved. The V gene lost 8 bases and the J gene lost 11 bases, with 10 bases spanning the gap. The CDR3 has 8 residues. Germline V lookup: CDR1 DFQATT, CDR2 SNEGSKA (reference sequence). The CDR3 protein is CSTPVEYF. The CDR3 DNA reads TGCAGTACTCCGGTTGAGTACTTC.

This CDR3 is CASTVAGPTDTQYF. CDR3 nucleotide sequence: TGTGCCAGCACGGTAGCGGGCCCCACAGATACGCAGTATTTT. The genes are TRBV6-5 and TRBJ2-3; TRBD2 agrees at 7 bases. Trimming at V came to 7 bases and at J to 2 bases, leaving 6 bases not matched to a gene. Germline assignment: CDR1 MNHEY and CDR2 SVGAGI. The CDR3 has 14 amino acids.

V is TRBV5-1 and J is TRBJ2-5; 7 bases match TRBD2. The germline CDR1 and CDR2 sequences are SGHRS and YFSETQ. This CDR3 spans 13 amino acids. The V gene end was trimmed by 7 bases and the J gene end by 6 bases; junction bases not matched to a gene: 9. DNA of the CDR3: TGCGCCAGCCAGTTGGGGAGGGAAAAGACCCAGTACTTC. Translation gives CASQLGREKTQYF.

The CDR3 protein is CAWTQGSPEAFF. The CDR3 DNA is TGTGCCTGGACACAGGGAAGCCCTGAAGCTTTCTTT. The chain has TRBV30 and TRBJ1-1, with D tentatively TRBD1 (6 bases). The germline gives CDR1 GTSNPN, CDR2 SVGIG (reference sequence). CDR3 length: 12 residues. Trimming pared 4 bases from V and 6 bases from J, leaving 12 bases between. The variable domain in full, with the rest retrieved from reference TRBV30 and TRBJ1-1, is SQTIHQWPATLVQPVGSPLSLECTVEGTSNPNLYWYRQAAGRGLQLLFYSVGIGQISSEVPQNLSASRPQDRQFILSSKKLLLSDSGFYLCAWTQGSPEAFFGQGTRLTVV.

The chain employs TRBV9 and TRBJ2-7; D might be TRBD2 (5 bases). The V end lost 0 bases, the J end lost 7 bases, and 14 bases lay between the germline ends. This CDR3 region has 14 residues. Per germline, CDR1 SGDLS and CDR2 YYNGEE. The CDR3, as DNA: TGTGCCAGCAGCGTAGGCCGGGATTACTTGGAGCAGTACTTC. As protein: CASSVGRDYLEQYF. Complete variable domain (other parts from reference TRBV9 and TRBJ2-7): DSGVTQTPKHLITATGQRVTLRCSPRSGDLSVYWYQQSLDQGLQFLIQYYNGEERAKGNILERFSAQQFPDLHSELNLSSLELGDSALYFCASSVGRDYLEQYFGPGTRLTVT.

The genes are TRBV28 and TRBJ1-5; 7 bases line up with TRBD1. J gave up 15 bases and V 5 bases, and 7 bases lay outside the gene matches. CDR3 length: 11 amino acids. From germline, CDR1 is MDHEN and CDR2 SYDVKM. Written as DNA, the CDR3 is TGTGCCAGCAGTCCATGGGACAGCCTGCATTTT. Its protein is CASSPWDSLHF.

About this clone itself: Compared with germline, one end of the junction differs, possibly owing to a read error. CDR3 DNA sequence: TGTGCCACCGGGACTAGCGGGAACTCCGGGGAGCTGTTTTTT. Translating gives CATGTSGNSGELFF. V is TRBV2 and J is TRBJ2-2; TRBD2 aligns across 13 bases. The CDR3 runs to 14 residues. CDR1 is SNHLY and CDR2 is FYNNEI in the germline V gene.

The CDR3 sequence is CASSFRTTKETQYF. The DNA of the CDR3 is TGTGCCAGCAGCTTTCGGACTACCAAAGAGACCCAGTACTTC. V is TRBV5-4 and J is TRBJ2-5; D is possibly TRBD2 (6 bases). The ends were cut back, 2 bases at V and 3 bases at J, with 11 bases in the middle. The V gene's germline CDR1 is SGHNT and CDR2 YYREEE (reference sequence). The CDR3 extends over 14 amino acids.

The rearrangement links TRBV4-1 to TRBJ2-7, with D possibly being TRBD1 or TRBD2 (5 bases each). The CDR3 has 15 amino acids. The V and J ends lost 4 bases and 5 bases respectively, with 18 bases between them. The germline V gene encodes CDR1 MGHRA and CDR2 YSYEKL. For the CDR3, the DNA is TGCGCCAGCAGCCCCGGACATTCGGGATGGCACGAGCAGTACTTC. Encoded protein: CASSPGHSGWHEQYF.

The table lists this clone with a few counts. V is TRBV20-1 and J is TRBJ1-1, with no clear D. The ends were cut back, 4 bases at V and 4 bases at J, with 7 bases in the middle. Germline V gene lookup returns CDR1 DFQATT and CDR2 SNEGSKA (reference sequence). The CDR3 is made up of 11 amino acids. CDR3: CSAMGSTEAFF. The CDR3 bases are TGCAGTGCTATGGGCAGCACTGAAGCTTTCTTT.

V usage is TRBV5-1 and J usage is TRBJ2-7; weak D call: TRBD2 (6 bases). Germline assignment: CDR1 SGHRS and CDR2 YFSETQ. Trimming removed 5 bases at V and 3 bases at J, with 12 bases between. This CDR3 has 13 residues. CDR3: CASSWREFYEQYF. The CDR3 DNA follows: TGCGCCAGCAGTTGGCGGGAATTCTACGAGCAGTACTTC.

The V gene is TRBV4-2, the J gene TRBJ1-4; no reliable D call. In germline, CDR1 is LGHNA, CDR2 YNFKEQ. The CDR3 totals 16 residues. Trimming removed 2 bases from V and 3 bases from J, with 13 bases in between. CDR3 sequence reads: CASSQTASVANEKLFF. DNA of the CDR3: TGTGCCAGCAGCCAAACGGCGTCGGTGGCTAATGAAAAACTGTTTTTT.

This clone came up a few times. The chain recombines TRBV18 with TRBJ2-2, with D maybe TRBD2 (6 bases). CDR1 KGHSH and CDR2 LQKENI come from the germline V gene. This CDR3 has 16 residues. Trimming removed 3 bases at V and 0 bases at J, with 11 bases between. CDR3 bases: TGTGCCAGCTCACCCCTTGGCGGGACGAACACCGGGGAGCTGTTTTTT. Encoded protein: CASSPLGGTNTGELFF. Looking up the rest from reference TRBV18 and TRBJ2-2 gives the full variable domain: NAGVMQNPRHLVRRRGQEARLRCSPMKGHSHVYWYRQLPEEGLKFMVYLQKENIIDESGMPKERFSAEFPKEGPSILRIQQVVRGDSAAYFCASSPLGGTNTGELFFGEGSRLTVL.

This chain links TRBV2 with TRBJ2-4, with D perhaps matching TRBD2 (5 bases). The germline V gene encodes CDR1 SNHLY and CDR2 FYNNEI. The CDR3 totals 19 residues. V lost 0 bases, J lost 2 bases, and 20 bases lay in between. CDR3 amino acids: CASSEALQLEESSKNIQYF. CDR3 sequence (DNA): TGTGCCAGCAGTGAAGCGCTTCAATTGGAGGAAAGCTCCAAAAACATTCAGTACTTC. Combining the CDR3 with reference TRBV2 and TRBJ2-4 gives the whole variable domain EPEVTQTPSHQVTQMGQEVILRCVPISNHLYFYWYRQILGQKVEFLVSFYNNEISEKSEIFDDQFSVERPDGSNFTLKIRSTKLEDSAMYFCASSEALQLEESSKNIQYFGAGTRLSVL.

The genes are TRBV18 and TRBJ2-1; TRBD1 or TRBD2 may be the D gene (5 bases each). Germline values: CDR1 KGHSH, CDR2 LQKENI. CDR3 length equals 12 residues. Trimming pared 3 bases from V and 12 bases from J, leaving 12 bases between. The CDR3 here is CASSPGRSSQFF. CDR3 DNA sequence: TGTGCCAGCTCACCGGGACGTAGTTCGCAGTTCTTC.

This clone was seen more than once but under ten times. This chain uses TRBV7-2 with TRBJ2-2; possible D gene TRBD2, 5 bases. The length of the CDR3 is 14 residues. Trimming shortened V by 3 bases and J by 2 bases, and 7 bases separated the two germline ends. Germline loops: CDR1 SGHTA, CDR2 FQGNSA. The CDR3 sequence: CASSLGVNTGELFF. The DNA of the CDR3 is TGTGCCAGCAGCTTGGGAGTCAACACCGGGGAGCTGTTTTTT.

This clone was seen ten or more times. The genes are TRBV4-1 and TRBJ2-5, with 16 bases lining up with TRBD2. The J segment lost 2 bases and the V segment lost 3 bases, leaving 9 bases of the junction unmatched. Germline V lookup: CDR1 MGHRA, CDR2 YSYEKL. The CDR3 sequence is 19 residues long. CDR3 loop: CASSHPGLAGGPGQETQYF. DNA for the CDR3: TGCGCCAGCAGCCACCCGGGACTAGCGGGAGGGCCGGGGCAAGAGACCCAGTACTTC.

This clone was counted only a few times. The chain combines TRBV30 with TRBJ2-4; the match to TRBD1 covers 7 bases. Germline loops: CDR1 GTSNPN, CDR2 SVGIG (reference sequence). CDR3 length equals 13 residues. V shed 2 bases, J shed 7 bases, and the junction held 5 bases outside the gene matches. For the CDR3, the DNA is TGTGCCTGGAGTCCTACAGGGGAGAACATTCAGTACTTC. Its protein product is CAWSPTGENIQYF.

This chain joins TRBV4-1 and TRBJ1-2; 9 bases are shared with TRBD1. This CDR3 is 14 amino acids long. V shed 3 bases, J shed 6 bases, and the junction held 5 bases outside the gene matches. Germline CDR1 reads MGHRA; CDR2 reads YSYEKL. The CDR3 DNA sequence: TGCGCCAGCAGCCAGCCCGGGACAGGGAATGGCTACACCTTC. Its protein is CASSQPGTGNGYTF.

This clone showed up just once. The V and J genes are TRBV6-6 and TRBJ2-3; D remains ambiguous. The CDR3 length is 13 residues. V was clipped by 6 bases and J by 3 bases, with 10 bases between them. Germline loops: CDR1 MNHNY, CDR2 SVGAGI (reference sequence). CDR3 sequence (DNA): TGTGCCAGCAGCGGCGGAGTGACAGATACGCAGTATTTT. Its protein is CASSGGVTDTQYF.

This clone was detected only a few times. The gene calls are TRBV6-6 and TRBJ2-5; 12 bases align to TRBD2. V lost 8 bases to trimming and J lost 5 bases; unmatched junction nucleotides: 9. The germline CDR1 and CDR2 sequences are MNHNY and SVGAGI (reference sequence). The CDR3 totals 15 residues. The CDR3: CASGTSGPGWETQYF. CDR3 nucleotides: TGTGCCAGCGGGACTAGCGGGCCAGGGTGGGAGACCCAGTACTTC.

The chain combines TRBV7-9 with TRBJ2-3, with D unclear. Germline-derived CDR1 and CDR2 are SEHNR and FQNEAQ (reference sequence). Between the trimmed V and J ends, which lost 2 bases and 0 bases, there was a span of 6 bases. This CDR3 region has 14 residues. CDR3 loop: CASSLRLSTDTQYF. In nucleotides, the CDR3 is TGTGCCAGCAGCTTAAGACTGAGCACAGATACGCAGTATTTT.

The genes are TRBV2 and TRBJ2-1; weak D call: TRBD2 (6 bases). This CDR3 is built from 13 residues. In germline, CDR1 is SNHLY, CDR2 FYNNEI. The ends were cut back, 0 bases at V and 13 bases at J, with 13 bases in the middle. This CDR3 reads CASSEALLRGQFF. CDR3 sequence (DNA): TGTGCCAGCAGTGAAGCGCTTCTGCGGGGACAGTTCTTC.

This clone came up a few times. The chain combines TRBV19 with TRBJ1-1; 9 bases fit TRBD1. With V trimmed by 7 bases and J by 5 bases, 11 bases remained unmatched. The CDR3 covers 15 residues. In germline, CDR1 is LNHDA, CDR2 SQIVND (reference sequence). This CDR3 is CASKTGGNAYTEAFF. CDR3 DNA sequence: TGTGCCAGTAAGACAGGGGGAAATGCTTATACTGAAGCTTTCTTT.

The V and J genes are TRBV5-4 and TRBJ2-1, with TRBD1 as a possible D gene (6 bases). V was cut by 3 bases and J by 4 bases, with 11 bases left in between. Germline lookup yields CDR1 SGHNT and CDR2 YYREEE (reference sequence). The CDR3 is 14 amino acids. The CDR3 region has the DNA TGTGCCAGCAGCTATACAGGGCGGTACAATGAGCAGTTCTTC. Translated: CASSYTGRYNEQFF.

This CDR3 reads CASSGTSVSYEQYF. The CDR3 region has the DNA TGTGCCAGCAGTGGGACTAGCGTCTCCTACGAGCAGTACTTC. V and J are TRBV25-1 and TRBJ2-7; 9 nucleotides agree with TRBD2. Trimming cost V 4 bases and J 0 bases; bases outside gene matches: 1. The CDR3 sequence is 14 residues long. CDR1 is MGHDK, CDR2 SYGVNS, per germline.

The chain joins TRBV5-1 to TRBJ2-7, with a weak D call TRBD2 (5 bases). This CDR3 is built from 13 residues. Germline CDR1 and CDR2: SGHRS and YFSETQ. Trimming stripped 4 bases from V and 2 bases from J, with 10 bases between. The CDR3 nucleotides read TGCGCCAGCAGCACCGACGGGACCTACGAGCAGTACTTC. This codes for CASSTDGTYEQYF.